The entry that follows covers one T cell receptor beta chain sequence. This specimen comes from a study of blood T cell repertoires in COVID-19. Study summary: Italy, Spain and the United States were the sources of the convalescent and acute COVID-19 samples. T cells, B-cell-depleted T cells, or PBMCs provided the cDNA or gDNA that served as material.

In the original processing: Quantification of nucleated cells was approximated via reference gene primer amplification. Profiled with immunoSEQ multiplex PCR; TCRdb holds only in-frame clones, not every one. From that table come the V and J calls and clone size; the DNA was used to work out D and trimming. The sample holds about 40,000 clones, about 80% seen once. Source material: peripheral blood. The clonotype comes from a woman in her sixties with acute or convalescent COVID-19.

CDR3 sequence: CASSQDRAARDEQFF. The CDR3 bases are TGTGCCAGCAGCCAAGATAGGGCAGCGAGGGATGAGCAGTTCTTC. V and J are TRBV4-2 and TRBJ2-1; the D gene is possibly TRBD2 (5 bases). The CDR3 loop spans 15 amino acids. The germline V and J ends were trimmed by 0 bases and 8 bases, with 14 bases remaining between them. In germline, CDR1 is LGHNA, CDR2 YNFKEQ.